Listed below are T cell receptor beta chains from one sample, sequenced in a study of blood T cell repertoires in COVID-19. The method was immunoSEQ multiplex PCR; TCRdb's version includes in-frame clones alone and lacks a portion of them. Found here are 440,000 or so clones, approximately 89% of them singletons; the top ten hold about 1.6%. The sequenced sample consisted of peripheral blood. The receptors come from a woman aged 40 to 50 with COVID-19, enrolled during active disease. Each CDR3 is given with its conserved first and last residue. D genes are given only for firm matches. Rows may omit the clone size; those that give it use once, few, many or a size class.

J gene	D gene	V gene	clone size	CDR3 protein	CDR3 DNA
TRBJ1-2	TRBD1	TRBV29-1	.	CSVEDKRPGGFLREIGYTF	TGCAGCGTTGAAGATAAGCGCCCAGGGGGCTTTCTCCGGGAGATAGGCTACACCTTC
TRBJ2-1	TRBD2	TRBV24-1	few	CATSDFSGGPSEQFF	TGTGCCACCAGTGACTTTAGCGGGGGCCCGTCGGAGCAGTTCTTC
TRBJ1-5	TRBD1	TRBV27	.	CARFRTGDQPQHF	TGTGCCAGATTCCGGACAGGGGATCAGCCCCAGCATTTT
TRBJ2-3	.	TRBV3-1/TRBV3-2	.	CASSQTAGDTQYF	TGTGCCAGCAGCCAGACTGCGGGGGATACGCAGTATTTT
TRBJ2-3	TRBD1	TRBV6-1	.	CASSEKTGSGTDTQYF	TGTGCCAGCAGTGAGAAGACAGGGTCGGGCACAGATACGCAGTATTTT
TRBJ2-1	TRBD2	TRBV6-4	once	CASSDSGTSGSNGKFF	TGTGCCAGCAGTGACTCGGGGACTAGCGGGAGTAATGGGAAGTTCTTC
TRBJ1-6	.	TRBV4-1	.	CASSQDRQVSPLHF	TGCGCCAGCAGCCAGGATAGACAGGTTTCACCCCTCCACTTT
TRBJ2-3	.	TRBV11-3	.	CASSRVGWGVSTDTQYF	TGTGCCAGCAGCCGGGTGGGTTGGGGGGTTAGCACAGATACGCAGTATTTT
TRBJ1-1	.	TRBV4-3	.	CASSQDWRNEAFF	TGCGCCAGCAGCCAAGATTGGCGGAATGAAGCTTTCTTT
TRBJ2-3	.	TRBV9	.	CASSPRYGQGTSTDTQYF	TGTGCCAGCAGCCCACGCTACGGGCAGGGGACGTCCACAGATACGCAGTATTTT
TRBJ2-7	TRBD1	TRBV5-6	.	CASSLVRGQGTYEQYF	TGTGCCAGCAGCTTGGTACGGGGACAGGGGACCTACGAGCAGTACTTC
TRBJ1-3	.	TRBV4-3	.	CASSLGLQGTIYF	TGCGCCAGCAGCCTGGGCCTCCAAGGCACCATATATTTT
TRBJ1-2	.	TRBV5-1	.	CASSYNRENYGYTF	TGCGCCAGCAGCTACAACAGGGAAAACTATGGCTACACCTTC
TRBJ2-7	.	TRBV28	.	CGSGTSYEQYF	TGTGGGTCCGGGACATCCTACGAGCAGTACTTC
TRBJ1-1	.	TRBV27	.	CASRYLGGLMNTEAFF	TGTGCCAGCAGATATCTGGGAGGACTCATGAACACTGAAGCTTTCTTT
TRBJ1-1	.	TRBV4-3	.	CASSQEATLNTEAFF	TGCGCCAGCAGCCAAGAGGCCACGTTGAACACTGAAGCTTTCTTT
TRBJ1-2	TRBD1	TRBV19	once	CASRVTGVDYYGYTF	TGTGCCAGTAGGGTGACAGGGGTAGACTACTATGGCTACACCTTC
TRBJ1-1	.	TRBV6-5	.	CASSDRYTEAFF	TGTGCCAGCAGCGACAGGTACACTGAAGCTTTCTTT
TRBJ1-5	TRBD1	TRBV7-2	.	CASSRDRGQPQHF	TGTGCCAGCAGCCGGGACAGGGGTCAGCCCCAGCATTTT
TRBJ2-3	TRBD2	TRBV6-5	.	CASSYSGGITDTQYF	TGTGCCAGCAGTTATAGCGGGGGGATCACAGATACGCAGTATTTT
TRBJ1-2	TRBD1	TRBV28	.	CAIAGQNLYGYTF	TGTGCCATCGCGGGACAGAATCTCTATGGCTACACCTTC
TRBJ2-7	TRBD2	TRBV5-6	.	CASSLGGGPRFPVEQYF	TGTGCCAGCAGCTTGGGGGGGGGACCCAGGTTTCCGGTTGAGCAGTACTTC
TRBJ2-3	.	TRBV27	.	CATQTVRDTDTQYF	TGTGCCACACAAACCGTACGGGACACAGATACGCAGTATTTT
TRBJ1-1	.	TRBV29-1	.	CSPTMNTEAFF	TGCAGCCCGACTATGAACACTGAAGCTTTCTTT
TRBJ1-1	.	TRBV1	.	CTSSQFEGAEAFF	TGCACCAGCAGCCAGTTTGAGGGGGCTGAAGCTTTCTTT
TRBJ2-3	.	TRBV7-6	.	CASSFLTADGSTDTQYF	TGTGCCAGCAGCTTTCTGACAGCAGATGGGTCCACAGATACGCAGTATTTT
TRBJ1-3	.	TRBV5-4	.	CASSLGMAKPIYF	TGTGCCAGCAGCTTGGGTATGGCCAAACCTATATATTTT
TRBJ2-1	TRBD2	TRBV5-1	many	CASSVDGGAGYNEQFF	TGCGCCAGCAGCGTAGACGGGGGGGCCGGCTACAATGAGCAGTTCTTC
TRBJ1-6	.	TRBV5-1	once	CASSQDTPGPNSPLHF	TGCGCCAGCAGCCAGGACACCCCGGGCCCTAATTCACCCCTCCACTTT
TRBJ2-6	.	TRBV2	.	CASTRQAASSGANVLTF	TGTGCCAGCACCAGACAGGCCGCGAGCTCTGGGGCCAACGTCCTGACTTTC
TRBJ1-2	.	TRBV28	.	CASSRTSYGYTF	TGTGCCAGCAGCCGTACTAGCTATGGCTACACCTTC
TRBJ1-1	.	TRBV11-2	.	CASSLVGRVGNTEAFF	TGTGCCAGCAGCTTAGTGGGCAGGGTGGGGAACACTGAAGCTTTCTTT
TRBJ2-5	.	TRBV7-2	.	CASSQPGAQETQYF	TGTGCCAGCAGCCAGCCGGGAGCCCAAGAGACCCAGTACTTC
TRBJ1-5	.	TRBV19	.	CASSIVTGLEQPQHF	TGTGCCAGTAGTATAGTGACAGGCTTGGAACAGCCCCAGCATTTT
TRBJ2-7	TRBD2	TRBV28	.	CASSHRLAGGSYEQYF	TGTGCCAGCAGCCACCGACTAGCGGGGGGATCCTACGAGCAGTACTTC
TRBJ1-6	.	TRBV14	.	CASSYTLNSPLHF	TGTGCCAGCAGCTACACCTTAAATTCACCCCTCCACTTT
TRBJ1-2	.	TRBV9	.	CASSTQTQAGYGYTF	TGTGCCAGCAGCACCCAAACCCAAGCTGGCTATGGCTACACCTTC
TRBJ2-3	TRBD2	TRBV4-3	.	CASSQEVAGLPLTQYF	TGCGCCAGCAGCCAAGAGGTAGCGGGGCTCCCTCTTACGCAGTATTTT
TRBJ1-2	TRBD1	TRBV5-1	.	CASSRTGGNDYGYTF	TGCGCCAGCAGCCGGACAGGGGGGAATGACTATGGCTACACCTTC
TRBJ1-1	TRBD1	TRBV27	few	CASSPGQGLTEAFF	TGTGCCAGCAGTCCAGGACAGGGGTTGACTGAAGCTTTCTTT
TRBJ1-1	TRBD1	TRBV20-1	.	CSASSVNRGQNTEAFF	TGCAGTGCTAGTTCCGTCAACAGGGGACAGAACACTGAAGCTTTCTTT
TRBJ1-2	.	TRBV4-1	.	CASSQVQGTNYGYTF	TGCGCCAGCAGCCAAGTGCAGGGGACCAACTATGGCTACACCTTC
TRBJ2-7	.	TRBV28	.	CASSPEGVVYEQYF	TGTGCCAGCAGCCCCGAGGGGGTAGTCTACGAGCAGTACTTC
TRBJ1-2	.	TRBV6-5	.	CASSYSGQIYEGYTF	TGTGCCAGCAGTTACTCAGGACAGATCTATGAAGGCTACACCTTC
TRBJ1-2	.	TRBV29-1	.	CSVQGSYGYTF	TGCAGCGTTCAGGGATCGTATGGCTACACCTTC
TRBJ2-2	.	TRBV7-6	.	CASSLALLTGELFF	TGTGCCAGCAGCTTAGCCCTACTCACCGGGGAGCTGTTTTTT
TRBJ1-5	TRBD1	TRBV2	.	CASSEQGSDQPQHF	TGTGCCAGCAGCGAACAGGGGTCGGATCAGCCCCAGCATTTT
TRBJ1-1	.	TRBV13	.	CASSLASGWGAEAFF	TGTGCCAGCAGCTTAGCTTCAGGGTGGGGGGCTGAAGCTTTCTTT
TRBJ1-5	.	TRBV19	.	CASATVSNQPQHF	TGTGCCAGTGCGACAGTAAGCAATCAGCCCCAGCATTTT
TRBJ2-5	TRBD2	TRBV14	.	CASSRWTSGGAGETQYF	TGTGCCAGCAGCCGGTGGACTAGCGGGGGGGCCGGGGAGACCCAGTACTTC
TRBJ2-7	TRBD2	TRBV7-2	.	CASSIHSSGSLYEQYF	TGTGCCAGCAGCATACACTCTAGCGGGAGTCTCTACGAGCAGTACTTC
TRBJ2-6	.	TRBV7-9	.	CASRSTTWAGANVLTF	TGTGCCAGCAGGTCAACTACCTGGGCTGGGGCCAACGTCCTGACTTTC
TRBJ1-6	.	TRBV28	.	CASTPRGVYSPLHF	TGTGCCAGCACCCCTCGGGGGGTTTATTCACCCCTCCACTTT
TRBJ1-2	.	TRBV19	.	CASSPGESNYGYTF	TGTGCCAGTAGTCCAGGGGAGTCTAACTATGGCTACACCTTC